Reported below is one T cell receptor beta chain. The antigen remains unidentified. This specimen comes from a study of regulatory and conventional T cells in RAG deficiency. Libraries were prepared by immunoSEQ multiplex PCR; TCRdb keeps only in-frame clonotypes and omits some of them. The sample lists 2,500 to 3,500 clones; 90% to 95% were seen once. Genomic DNA came from blood regulatory T cells gated CD4+ CD25-high CD127-low. Study results and caveats: In Omenn syndrome, Treg and Tconv repertoires overlapped >75%.

The CDR3 extends over 9 amino acids. Germline V lookup: CDR1 DFQATT, CDR2 SNEGSKA (reference sequence). The sample also formed part of further work on regulatory T cells. Per that study: Primers: 52 TRBV forward and 13 TRBJ reverse.

V is TRBV20-1 and J is TRBJ2-5; TRBD2 might be the D (5 bases). Sequencing used CD4+ Tregs sorted from blood. This clonotype was obtained from a human donor in good health. In DNA form, the CDR3 reads TGCCGCACAAATGGGGAGCAGTACTTC. It yields the protein CRTNGEQYF.